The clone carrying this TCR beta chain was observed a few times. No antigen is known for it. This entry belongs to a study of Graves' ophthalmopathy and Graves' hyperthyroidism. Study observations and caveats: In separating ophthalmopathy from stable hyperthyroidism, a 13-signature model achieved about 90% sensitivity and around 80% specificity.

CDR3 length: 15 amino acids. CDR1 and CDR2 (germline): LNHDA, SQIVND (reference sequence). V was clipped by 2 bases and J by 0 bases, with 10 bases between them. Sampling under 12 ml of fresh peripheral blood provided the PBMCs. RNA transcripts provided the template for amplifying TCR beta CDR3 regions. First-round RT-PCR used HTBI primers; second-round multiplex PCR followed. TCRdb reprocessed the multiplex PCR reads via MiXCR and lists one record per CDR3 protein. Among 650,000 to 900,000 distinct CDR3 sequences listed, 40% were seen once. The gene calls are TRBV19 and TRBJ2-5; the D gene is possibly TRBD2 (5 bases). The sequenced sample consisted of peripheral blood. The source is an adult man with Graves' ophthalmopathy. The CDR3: CASSISGAYQETQYF. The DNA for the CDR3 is TGTGCCAGTAGTATAAGCGGCGCCTACCAAGAGACCCAGTACTTC.